Listed here are 18 T cell receptor beta chains from one sample, sequenced in a study of blood T cell repertoires in COVID-19 (dated by TCRdb to the early 2020s). Receptor amplification or capture employed the immunoSEQ multiplex PCR assay. TCRdb limited this immuneACCESS table to in-frame rearrangements with V and J called. A share of clones is missing; checked studies link under half to unresolved V genes, and the rest is unexplained. The sample data list about 58,000 clones, and 60% to 85% of these were observed just once. Of the sample, roughly 5.3% falls within the top ten clones. The sample comprised peripheral blood. These receptors all come from a human donor in a cohort sampled during active COVID-19.

The chain is built from TRBV6-5 and TRBJ1-4; TRBD1 is a possible D gene (6 bases). The V end was cut by 6 bases, the J end by 8 bases, with 16 bases between. The CDR3 loop spans 14 amino acids. Germline lookup yields CDR1 MNHEY and CDR2 SVGAGI. The CDR3 coding sequence is TGTGCCAGCAGGGTGACAGGCTTAGGGGAAAAACTGTTTTTT. This encodes CASRVTGLGEKLFF.

The rearrangement uses TRBV3-1 (or the pseudogene TRBV3-2) and TRBJ1-5; D gene unclear. Trimming cost V 1 base and J 4 bases, with 2 bases left between them. The CDR3 is 12 amino acids. Germline V gene lookup returns CDR1 LGHDT and CDR2 YNNKEL (reference sequence). Here the CDR3 DNA reads TGTGCCAGCAGCCAAGCGAATCAGCCCCAGCATTTT. Its translation is CASSQANQPQHF.

The genes are TRBV29-1 and TRBJ1-1; no definite D call. In germline, CDR1 is SQVTM, CDR2 ANQGSEA. The CDR3 runs 11 residues. Trimming removed 6 bases from V and 4 bases from J, with 9 bases in between. The CDR3 DNA sequence: TGCAGCGTCCGTTGGAGCACTGAAGCTTTCTTT. It yields the protein CSVRWSTEAFF.

The chain links TRBV19 to TRBJ2-1; D perhaps matches TRBD2 (6 bases). Looked up from germline, CDR1 is LNHDA and CDR2 is SQIVND (reference sequence). V was pared by 3 bases and J by 0 bases, with 12 bases between. This CDR3 is 16 amino acids long. Written as DNA, the CDR3 is TGTGCCAGTAGTATTCAGGCGGGGAGCTCCTACAATGAGCAGTTCTTC. Its translation: CASSIQAGSSYNEQFF.

J is TRBJ2-7 and V is TRBV19; D call uncertain. Deletions cut 5 bases from V and 3 bases from J, with 5 bases between. CDR1 is LNHDA, CDR2 SQIVND, per germline (reference sequence). This CDR3 is 11 amino acids long. CDR3 in DNA: TGTGCCAGTAGTGACTTCTACGAGCAGTACTTC. Its translation: CASSDFYEQYF. The full variable domain, completed using reference TRBV19 and TRBJ2-7, is DGGITQSPKYLFRKEGQNVTLSCEQNLNHDAMYWYRQDPGQGLRLIYYSQIVNDFQKGDIAEGYSVSREKKESFPLTVTSAQKNPTAFYLCASSDFYEQYFGPGTRLTVT.

The chain combines TRBV20-1 with TRBJ2-7; 13 bases agree with TRBD2. There are 17 residues in the CDR3. The junction had 8 bases not matched to a gene; V was cut back by 3 bases and J by 0 bases. Germline-derived CDR1 and CDR2 are DFQATT and SNEGSKA (reference sequence). In nucleotides, the CDR3 is TGCAGTGCTAGTGCTAGACTAGCGGGGGGCGACTCCTACGAGCAGTACTTC. This codes for CSASARLAGGDSYEQYF.

The genes are TRBV2 and TRBJ2-1, with 11 bases lining up with TRBD2. After removal of 5 bases from V and 7 bases from J, the junction contained 7 bases not matched to a gene. The CDR3 extends over 15 amino acids. Germline V CDR1 and CDR2: SNHLY, FYNNEI. In nucleotides, the CDR3 is TGTGCCAGCAGTTCGCGACTAGCGGGGAGAAATGAGCAGTTCTTC. Translation gives CASSSRLAGRNEQFF. Variable domain in full (rest from reference TRBV2 and TRBJ2-1): EPEVTQTPSHQVTQMGQEVILRCVPISNHLYFYWYRQILGQKVEFLVSFYNNEISEKSEIFDDQFSVERPDGSNFTLKIRSTKLEDSAMYFCASSSRLAGRNEQFFGPGTRLTVL.

The chain carries TRBV6-5 and TRBJ2-2; 7 bases line up with TRBD1. Germline CDR1 MNHEY, CDR2 SVGAGI. V lost 5 bases, J lost 4 bases, and 4 bases stayed unmatched. This CDR3 is built from 14 residues. CDR3 nucleotides: TGTGCCAGCAGTAACCACAGGGGCACCGGGGAGCTGTTTTTT. As protein: CASSNHRGTGELFF.

The chain carries TRBV6-5 and TRBJ1-2; perhaps TRBD1 as D (5 bases). The CDR3 contains 13 residues. Looked up from germline, CDR1 is MNHEY and CDR2 is SVGAGI. The V end was cut by 10 bases, the J end by 2 bases, with 14 bases between. CDR3 loop: CATNGRGNYGYTF. CDR3 coding DNA: TGTGCCACAAACGGGAGGGGAAACTATGGCTACACCTTC.

The chain is built from TRBV12-3 or TRBV12-4 and TRBJ1-2; tentatively, D is TRBD1 (6 bases). The CDR3 has 11 residues. Trimming stripped 6 bases from V and 7 bases from J, with 9 bases between. CDR3 region: CASRNRVGYTF. In DNA, the CDR3 is TGTGCCAGCAGAAACAGGGTTGGCTACACCTTC.

The chain joins TRBV5-1 to TRBJ2-3, with 9 bases matching TRBD2. The CDR3 length is 17 residues. With 4 bases clipped from V and 0 bases from J, the junction kept 9 bases outside the gene matches. The germline CDR1 and CDR2 sequences are SGHRS and YFSETQ. CDR3 amino acids: CASSPAGGLSSTDTQYF. In DNA, the CDR3 is TGCGCCAGCAGCCCAGCGGGGGGCTTGTCTAGCACAGATACGCAGTATTTT.

This clone appeared a few times. The rearrangement uses TRBV7-2 and TRBJ1-1; TRBD1 is a possible D gene (5 bases). The germline V and J ends were trimmed by 5 bases and 4 bases, with 14 bases remaining between them. This CDR3 has 14 amino acids. Germline V gene lookup returns CDR1 SGHTA and CDR2 FQGNSA. The CDR3 reads CASSPLMTVTEAFF. As DNA, the CDR3 is TGTGCCAGCAGCCCTCTGATGACAGTCACTGAAGCTTTCTTT.

The chain carries TRBV6-2 or TRBV6-3 and TRBJ2-7, with 8 bases matching TRBD2. V lost 4 bases to trimming and J lost 6 bases; unmatched junction nucleotides: 5. Germline-derived CDR1 and CDR2 are MNHEY and SVGEGT. This CDR3 is built from 13 residues. CDR3 bases: TGTGCCAGCAGTTTGACGGGAGGGGGCGAGCAGTACTTC. This translates into CASSLTGGGEQYF.

The chain uses TRBV7-8 and TRBJ2-7; D remains ambiguous. The length of the CDR3 is 16 residues. Trimming stripped 0 bases from V and 4 bases from J, with 16 bases between. CDR1 is SGHVS, CDR2 FQNEAQ, per germline. In DNA, the CDR3 is TGTGCCAGCAGCTTAGCGGCAGGTCCCCTTACTTACGAGCAGTACTTC. Protein product: CASSLAAGPLTYEQYF. The full variable domain, in which reference TRBV7-8 and TRBJ2-7 provide the parts outside the CDR3, is GAGVSQSPRYKVAKRGQDVALRCDPISGHVSLFWYQQALGQGPEFLTYFQNEAQLDKSGLPSDRFFAERPEGSVSTLKIQRTQQEDSAVYLCASSLAAGPLTYEQYFGPGTRLTVT.

The chain couples TRBV15 to TRBJ1-4, with D maybe TRBD1 (5 bases). The germline V and J ends were trimmed by 1 base and 5 bases, with 8 bases remaining between them. Germline V gene data show CDR1 as LNHNV and CDR2 as YYDKDF (reference sequence). The CDR3 loop spans 14 amino acids. The DNA for the CDR3 is TGTGCCACCAGCAGAGGGCAGGGAAATGAAAAACTGTTTTTT. Protein product: CATSRGQGNEKLFF.

Comment on this clone: In the same sample, other DNA sequences code for this CDR3. The V and J genes are TRBV15 and TRBJ1-2; D uncertain. V was cut by 0 bases and J by 7 bases, with 9 bases left in between. The CDR3 is made up of 13 amino acids. The germline V gene encodes CDR1 LNHNV and CDR2 YYDKDF (reference sequence). The CDR3 protein is CATSRDVGSGYTF. The CDR3 DNA reads as TGTGCCACCAGCAGAGATGTAGGGAGTGGCTACACCTTC.

As for this clone: The sample carries other DNA sequences with the same CDR3. The CDR3 reads CASSLGGSSYEQYF. In nucleotides, the CDR3 is TGTGCCAGCAGCTTGGGGGGCAGCTCCTACGAGCAGTACTTC. The V and J genes are TRBV5-6 and TRBJ2-7; weak D call: TRBD1 (5 bases). This CDR3 is 14 amino acids long. V lost 0 bases to trimming and J lost 0 bases, with 7 bases between them. CDR1 is SGHDT, CDR2 YYEEEE, per germline.

The chain uses TRBV5-8 and TRBJ1-5; no clear D. V lost 1 base, J lost 6 bases, and 17 bases lay in between. Germline-derived CDR1 and CDR2 are SGHTS and YDEGEE. The CDR3 runs to 16 residues. The CDR3 DNA reads TGTGCCAGCAGCTTGAGGAGGAACGTGGTGGCTCAGCCCCAGCATTTT. As protein: CASSLRRNVVAQPQHF.